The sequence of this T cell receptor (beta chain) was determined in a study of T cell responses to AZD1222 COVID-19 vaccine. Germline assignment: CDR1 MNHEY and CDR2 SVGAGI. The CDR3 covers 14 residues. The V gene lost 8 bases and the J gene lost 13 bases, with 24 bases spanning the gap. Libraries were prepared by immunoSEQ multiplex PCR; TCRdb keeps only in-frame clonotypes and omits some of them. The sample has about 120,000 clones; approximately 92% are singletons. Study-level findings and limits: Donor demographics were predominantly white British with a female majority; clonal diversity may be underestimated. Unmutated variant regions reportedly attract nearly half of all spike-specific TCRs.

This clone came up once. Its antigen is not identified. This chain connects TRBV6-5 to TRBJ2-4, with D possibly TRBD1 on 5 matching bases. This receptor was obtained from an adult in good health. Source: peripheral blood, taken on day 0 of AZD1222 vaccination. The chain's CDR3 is CASSLHLKQDPQYF. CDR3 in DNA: TGTGCCAGCTCACTCCACCTAAAACAGGATCCCCAGTACTTC.